A selection of T cell receptor beta chains follows, all from one sample in a study of CD4 T cells in relation to SARS-CoV-2 and coronaviruses. These receptors have no identified antigens. The repertoire was sequenced with immunoSEQ multiplex PCR; TCRdb's copy has only in-frame clones and lacks some. Of some 30,000 clones in the sample, 76% were seen once. Sequencing input: CD4+ T cells from PBMCs, cultured in vitro. The receptors were sampled from a human donor in good health. Each CDR3 is given with its conserved first and last residue.

cdr3_aa: CASSLQQGYEQYF
v_call: TRBV4-1
j_call: TRBJ2-7

cdr3_aa: CAISGAFGGTDTQYF
v_call: TRBV10-3
j_call: TRBJ2-3

cdr3_aa: CASSQRGTSLGSNEQFF
v_call: TRBV3-1/TRBV3-2
j_call: TRBJ2-1

cdr3_aa: CATGGREGQREQYF
v_call: TRBV7-8
j_call: TRBJ2-7

cdr3_aa: CASSLGLGAGDNEQFF
v_call: TRBV7-9
j_call: TRBJ2-1

cdr3_aa: CASSAQGTFTGELFF
v_call: TRBV19
j_call: TRBJ2-2

cdr3_aa: CASRDLTAQGEQYF
v_call: TRBV19
j_call: TRBJ2-7

cdr3_aa: CASSVGNRGNIQYF
v_call: TRBV9
j_call: TRBJ2-4

cdr3_aa: CASRETGPNSNQPQHF
v_call: TRBV27
j_call: TRBJ1-5

cdr3_aa: CASSLWGGSEGYTF
v_call: TRBV5-6
j_call: TRBJ1-2

cdr3_aa: CASSRSGVSGDNEQFF
v_call: TRBV5-1
j_call: TRBJ2-1

cdr3_aa: CASSQGPTGDEQYF
v_call: TRBV3-1/TRBV3-2
j_call: TRBJ2-7

cdr3_aa: CASTPERPTSNEQYF
v_call: TRBV6-2/TRBV6-3
j_call: TRBJ2-7

cdr3_aa: CASSFREGDTQYF
v_call: TRBV27
j_call: TRBJ2-3

cdr3_aa: CASSPSGTVQYF
v_call: TRBV2
j_call: TRBJ2-3

cdr3_aa: CASSFPGRGIQYF
v_call: TRBV12-3/TRBV12-4
j_call: TRBJ2-4

cdr3_aa: CASSQLQGHYGYTF
v_call: TRBV3-1/TRBV3-2
j_call: TRBJ1-2

cdr3_aa: CASSQVGLAGGGEQFF
v_call: TRBV4-1
j_call: TRBJ2-1

cdr3_aa: CASTRRDLDQPQHF
v_call: TRBV19
j_call: TRBJ1-5

cdr3_aa: CASSFSGSRTDTQYF
v_call: TRBV5-1
j_call: TRBJ2-3

cdr3_aa: CASSPRVGRYTGELFF
v_call: TRBV5-4
j_call: TRBJ2-2

cdr3_aa: CASRSIGYSTGELFF
v_call: TRBV19
j_call: TRBJ2-2

cdr3_aa: CASSKDSAGANVLTF
v_call: TRBV19
j_call: TRBJ2-6

cdr3_aa: CAIKDRLNSPLHF
v_call: TRBV10-3
j_call: TRBJ1-6

cdr3_aa: CASSTRASGTISEQFF
v_call: TRBV7-8
j_call: TRBJ2-1

cdr3_aa: CASSLSGDVGYTF
v_call: TRBV12-3/TRBV12-4
j_call: TRBJ1-2

cdr3_aa: CASSLDPAAYEQYF
v_call: TRBV5-1
j_call: TRBJ2-7

cdr3_aa: CSVLRQLNTEAFF
v_call: TRBV29-1
j_call: TRBJ1-1

cdr3_aa: CASSQRTSSTDTQYF
v_call: TRBV3-1/TRBV3-2
j_call: TRBJ2-3

cdr3_aa: CASSLGGGEQYF
v_call: TRBV3-1/TRBV3-2
j_call: TRBJ2-7

cdr3_aa: CASSLDRGQNTEAFF
v_call: TRBV5-6
j_call: TRBJ1-1

cdr3_aa: CASSLGYSYNSPLHF
v_call: TRBV5-1
j_call: TRBJ1-6

cdr3_aa: CASTTPDRVNTGELFF
v_call: TRBV6-6
j_call: TRBJ2-2

cdr3_aa: CASSARTGSGNTIYF
v_call: TRBV11-2
j_call: TRBJ1-3

cdr3_aa: CASSPRETSAGEQFF
v_call: TRBV18
j_call: TRBJ2-1

cdr3_aa: CAIIPTGPLNTEAFF
v_call: TRBV28
j_call: TRBJ1-1